This entry lists 20 T cell receptor beta chains sequenced from one sample in a study of OX40 agonist ivuxolimab in advanced cancers. Only in-frame clones appear in the TCRdb table, and some are missing; sequencing was by immunoSEQ multiplex PCR. Of more than 65,000 clones in the sample, about 88% were seen once. This sample comprised CD4+ or CD8+ T cells sorted from blood, obtained in a trial of the OX40 agonist ivuxolimab. The receptors stem from an adult with an advanced solid tumor such as melanoma, head and neck, liver or kidney cancer.

The J gene is TRBJ2-7, the V gene TRBV19; tentative D call: TRBD2 (7 bases). This CDR3 comprises 16 residues. Trimming cost V 9 bases and J 0 bases, with 21 bases left between them. Germline CDR1 LNHDA, CDR2 SQIVND (reference sequence). The CDR3 loop is CASARTGGLSSYEQYF. The CDR3 DNA follows: TGTGCCAGCGCTCGGACGGGGGGCCTAAGCTCCTACGAGCAGTACTTC.

The chain employs TRBV28 and TRBJ2-3, with 8 positions matching TRBD2. The CDR3 consists of 16 residues. Germline-derived CDR1 and CDR2 are MDHEN and SYDVKM. The ends lost 7 bases at V and 4 bases at J; junction bases unmatched: 13. CDR3 residues: CASTKASGSSSDTQYF. The CDR3 DNA reads as TGTGCCAGCACCAAAGCCAGCGGGAGTAGCTCAGATACGCAGTATTTT.

The rearrangement links TRBV5-1 to TRBJ2-5; 10 nucleotides align to TRBD2. The junction had 10 bases not matched to a gene; V was cut back by 4 bases and J by 4 bases. Germline V gene lookup returns CDR1 SGHRS and CDR2 YFSETQ. CDR3 length equals 16 residues. The CDR3 protein is CASSPTASGSGETQYF. In DNA form, the CDR3 reads TGCGCCAGCAGCCCGACTGCTAGCGGGAGTGGAGAGACCCAGTACTTC.

The chain joins TRBV19 to TRBJ2-5; D not certain. Per germline, CDR1 LNHDA and CDR2 SQIVND (reference sequence). The V end lost 6 bases, the J end lost 4 bases, and 12 bases lay between the germline ends. This CDR3 is 13 amino acids long. CDR3 sequence: CASSLRVRETQYF. The CDR3 DNA is TGTGCCAGTAGCCTACGGGTCCGAGAGACCCAGTACTTC.

This sequence joins TRBV28 and TRBJ2-1; D gene uncertain. Germline CDR1 reads MDHEN; CDR2 reads SYDVKM. The V end lost 6 bases, the J end lost 1 base, and 13 bases lay between the germline ends. The CDR3 has 15 residues. The CDR3: CASSFPDRSYNEQFF. The CDR3 bases are TGTGCCAGCAGCTTCCCCGACCGATCCTACAATGAGCAGTTCTTC.

This clone occurred a few times. V and J are TRBV7-9 and TRBJ1-5; D is undetermined. Trimming removed 1 base from V and 1 base from J, with 11 bases in between. The CDR3 is 16 amino acids. Germline V CDR1 and CDR2: SEHNR, FQNEAQ (reference sequence). In DNA form, the CDR3 reads TGTGCCAGCAGCTTAGATTCCCTAGGGAGCAATCAGCCCCAGCATTTT. It encodes CASSLDSLGSNQPQHF.

The CDR3 DNA reads TGTGCCACCAGCAGACGGGGCAGGGTTTCCGAGCAGTACTTC. Translating it yields CATSRRGRVSEQYF. The gene calls are TRBV15 and TRBJ2-7, with D tentatively TRBD1 or TRBD2 (5 bases each). The CDR3 length is 14 residues. In germline, CDR1 is LNHNV, CDR2 YYDKDF (reference sequence). V gave up 2 bases and J gave up 6 bases, with 14 bases separating them.

The chain recombines TRBV5-1 with TRBJ2-7; D gene uncertain. Looked up from germline, CDR1 is SGHRS and CDR2 is YFSETQ. Trimming left V 0 bases short and J 3 bases short, with 13 bases between. This CDR3 is 15 amino acids long. CDR3 amino acids: CASSLELSANYEQYF. In DNA, the CDR3 is TGCGCCAGCAGCTTGGAGCTCAGCGCAAACTACGAGCAGTACTTC.

The chain employs TRBV13 and TRBJ2-3, with 7 bases aligning to TRBD1. The germline V gene has CDR1 PRHDT and CDR2 FYEKMQ (reference sequence). The CDR3 spans 15 residues. The V segment lost 4 bases and the J segment 1 base; nucleotides outside the gene matches: 5. This CDR3 is CASSSRQGGTDTQYF. CDR3 nucleotide sequence: TGTGCCAGCAGCTCTCGACAGGGAGGCACAGATACGCAGTATTTT.

A single count supports this clone. The chain recombines TRBV7-9 with TRBJ2-7; 8 bases agree with TRBD1. The CDR3 has 16 residues. After removal of 5 bases from V and 6 bases from J, the junction contained 15 bases not matched to a gene. CDR1 SEHNR and CDR2 FQNEAQ come from the germline V gene (reference sequence). CDR3 region: CASSTVQKQGGSEQYF. Written as DNA, the CDR3 is TGTGCCAGCAGCACAGTTCAGAAACAGGGGGGTAGCGAGCAGTACTTC.

Many counts were recorded for this clone. This chain links TRBV5-6 with TRBJ1-2, with 8 bases identical to TRBD1. After removal of 4 bases from V and 9 bases from J, the junction contained 11 bases not matched to a gene. The length of the CDR3 is 14 residues. Germline V gives CDR1 SGHDT, CDR2 YYEEEE. The CDR3 loop reads CASSARDRRNSYTF. The CDR3 nucleotides are TGTGCCAGCAGCGCCCGGGACAGGCGGAATAGCTACACCTTC.

The chain has TRBV7-2 and TRBJ2-7, with D possibly called TRBD1 or TRBD2 (5 bases each). From germline, CDR1 is SGHTA and CDR2 FQGNSA. V was pared by 3 bases and J by 2 bases, with 11 bases between. This CDR3 is built from 14 residues. Here the CDR3 reads CASSFIRDAYEQYF. The DNA for the CDR3 is TGTGCCAGCAGCTTTATCCGGGACGCCTACGAGCAGTACTTC.

V usage is TRBV28 and J usage is TRBJ2-2; the D gene is possibly TRBD1 (5 bases). The CDR3 sequence is 16 residues long. V was clipped by 7 bases and J by 4 bases, with 19 bases between them. Per germline, CDR1 MDHEN and CDR2 SYDVKM. The CDR3 nucleotides are TGTGCCAGCATCGGTGCTGACAGACGGTTCACCGGGGAGCTGTTTTTT. Translation gives CASIGADRRFTGELFF. Complete variable domain (other parts from reference TRBV28 and TRBJ2-2): DVKVTQSSRYLVKRTGEKVFLECVQDMDHENMFWYRQDPGLGLRLIYFSYDVKMKEKGDIPEGYSVSREKKERFSLILESASTNQTSMYLCASIGADRRFTGELFFGEGSRLTVL.

The rearrangement links TRBV10-2 to TRBJ1-4; the D gene is possibly TRBD1 (5 bases). Germline assignment: CDR1 WSHSY and CDR2 SAAADI. With 2 bases removed from V and 4 bases from J, the gap between germline ends came to 14 bases. The CDR3 extends over 16 amino acids. The DNA for the CDR3 is TGCGCCAGCAGTGAGAGAGGGCAGGGAGGTAATGAAAAACTGTTTTTT. Translating gives CASSERGQGGNEKLFF.

The chain has TRBV5-4 and TRBJ2-3; TRBD2 matches 9 bases. The CDR3 extends over 15 amino acids. The germline CDR1 and CDR2 sequences are SGHNT and YYREEE (reference sequence). J was trimmed by 2 bases and V by 2 bases; bases with no gene match: 3. CDR3 region: CASSFLAGSTDTQYF. As DNA, the CDR3 is TGTGCCAGCAGCTTTCTAGCGGGATCCACAGATACGCAGTATTTT.

This clone has a single count. The chain couples TRBV6-5 to TRBJ2-7; 11 nucleotides match TRBD1. CDR3 size: 16 residues. J was trimmed by 6 bases and V by 0 bases; bases with no gene match: 7. The V gene's germline CDR1 is MNHEY and CDR2 SVGAGI. The CDR3, as DNA: TGTGCCAGCAGTTACTCGCGAGGACAGGGGGCGACCGAGCAGTACTTC. Protein: CASSYSRGQGATEQYF.

This chain links TRBV5-1 with TRBJ2-5, with 10 bases that match TRBD1. The CDR3 runs to 16 residues. The germline gives CDR1 SGHRS, CDR2 YFSETQ. J gave up 4 bases and V 2 bases, and 8 bases lay outside the gene matches. This CDR3 reads CASSFFGTGAGETQYF. In DNA form, the CDR3 reads TGCGCCAGCAGCTTTTTTGGGACAGGGGCCGGAGAGACCCAGTACTTC.

The table lists this clone with a count of one. The chain is built from TRBV7-2 and TRBJ1-4; the D gene is possibly TRBD1 (5 bases). Germline V gives CDR1 SGHTA, CDR2 FQGNSA. There are 13 residues in the CDR3. V lost 1 base and J lost 7, with 7 bases in between. The CDR3 is CASSLVGGEKLFF. The CDR3, as DNA: TGTGCCAGCAGCTTAGTGGGGGGTGAAAAACTGTTTTTT.

The V gene is TRBV27, the J gene TRBJ1-2, with TRBD1 identical over 8 bases. This CDR3 region has 13 residues. After removal of 2 bases from V and 6 bases from J, the junction contained 2 bases not matched to a gene. CDR1 and CDR2 (germline): MNHEY, SMNVEV (reference sequence). The CDR3 DNA reads TGTGCCAGCAGTTTAGGACAGGGCCATGGCTACACCTTC. It encodes CASSLGQGHGYTF.

The CDR3 protein is CASSERDRKVSDTQYF. The CDR3 bases are TGTGCCAGCAGTGAACGGGACAGGAAGGTGTCAGATACGCAGTATTTT. The rearrangement links TRBV2 to TRBJ2-3; TRBD1 matches 8 bases. V shed 2 bases and J 4 bases; nucleotides not matched to a gene: 8. CDR1 SNHLY and CDR2 FYNNEI come from the germline V gene. The CDR3 loop spans 16 amino acids.